Included here is one T cell receptor beta chain sequence, with context. As yet, its antigen is unknown. This specimen comes from a study of cytomegalovirus exposure and HLA in healthy donors. Study results and caveats: In a later analysis, specific HLA alleles were associated with around 17,000 TCR beta sequences at a 0.05 false discovery rate. Analysis was carried out at a later point, and it linked a missense DCLRE1C variant to TCR beta V- and J-gene trimming. Reported performance of the classifier showed diagnosis of cytomegalovirus status with high specificity and sensitivity. It was only CMV serostatus that was available as immune exposure information.

13 Jbeta primers and 60 Vbeta primers were used for the PCR. TCRdb's copy holds only in-frame clones and misses some; the assay was immunoSEQ multiplex PCR. The sample lists 95,000 to 150,000 clones, approximately 80% occurring once. This CDR3 is 15 amino acids long. Unmatched junction bases numbered 10, after V lost 6 bases and J lost 6 bases. Germline CDR1 MNHEY, CDR2 SVGAGI. Specimen: PBMCs. The receptor comes from a human donor in good health. V and J are TRBV6-5 and TRBJ1-5, with TRBD1 matching over 8 bases. The CDR3 sequence: CASSLDRGARQPQHF. CDR3 DNA sequence: TGTGCCAGCAGCCTAGACAGGGGCGCGCGTCAGCCCCAGCATTTT.